This is a list of T cell receptor beta chains from one sample in a study of cytomegalovirus exposure and HLA in healthy donors. TCRdb's table, derived via immunoSEQ multiplex PCR, lists solely in-frame clones and lacks some. The sample consists of some 250,000 clones, over 80% of them appearing once. The sequenced sample was PBMCs. The receptors originated from a middle-aged woman in good health and CMV-seropositive. The CDR3 runs from the conserved cysteine through the conserved F or W. D genes are given only for firm matches. Not every row has a clone size; where given, it reads once, few, many or a size class.

D,V,J,size,CDR3,DNA
NA,TRBV2,TRBJ2-1,NA,CASSVTGHNPDEQFF,TGTGCCAGCAGTGTTACAGGGCATAATCCAGATGAGCAGTTCTTC
TRBD2,TRBV2,TRBJ2-7,NA,CASSDGLAGYEQYF,TGTGCCAGCAGTGATGGACTAGCGGGGTACGAGCAGTACTTC
NA,TRBV9,TRBJ2-5,few,CASSVLAGKETQYF,TGTGCCAGCAGCGTACTCGCGGGCAAAGAGACCCAGTACTTC
NA,TRBV6-5,TRBJ1-2,many,CASSYGGGYTF,TGTGCCAGCAGTTACGGCGGAGGCTACACCTTC
NA,TRBV4-2,TRBJ1-3,NA,CASSQDLGRAGNTIYF,TGTGCCAGCAGCCAAGATTTGGGCAGGGCTGGAAACACCATATATTTT
NA,TRBV7-3,TRBJ1-2,NA,CASSLNLGTMLYF,TGTGCCAGCAGCTTAAATCTCGGGACAATGTTGTACTTC
TRBD1,TRBV4-2,TRBJ2-1,NA,CASSQDPTGGSGEQFF,TGTGCCAGCAGCCAAGATCCGACAGGGGGCTCAGGTGAGCAGTTCTTC
NA,TRBV6-6,TRBJ1-6,NA,CASSYSTGGSSPLHF,TGTGCCAGCAGTTACTCGACCGGAGGAAGTTCACCCCTCCACTTT
TRBD1,TRBV11-2,TRBJ1-2,NA,CASSSGGNYGYTF,TGTGCCAGCAGCTCAGGGGGCAACTATGGCTACACCTTC
TRBD1,TRBV9,TRBJ2-7,once,CASSPGTGGQPPTYEQYF,TGTGCCAGCAGCCCTGGGACAGGGGGCCAGCCCCCCACCTACGAGCAGTACTTC
TRBD2,TRBV19,TRBJ2-1,few,CASSMKGGGVYNEQFF,TGTGCCAGTAGTATGAAAGGCGGGGGGGTTTACAATGAGCAGTTCTTC
NA,TRBV7-9,TRBJ2-7,NA,CSSSSTGQSYEQYF,TGTTCCAGCAGCTCGACTGGACAGTCCTACGAGCAGTACTTC
NA,TRBV7-9,TRBJ2-7,NA,CASSLAGRLERQYF,TGTGCCAGCAGCTTAGCGGGGAGACTAGAGCGTCAGTACTTC
TRBD1,TRBV7-9,TRBJ1-5,once,CASSNGTGRHQPQHF,TGTGCCAGCAGCAACGGGACAGGTCGACATCAGCCCCAGCATTTT
NA,TRBV5-1,TRBJ2-7,NA,CASSEGPTTGEQYF,TGCGCCAGCAGCGAAGGCCCCACGACGGGAGAGCAGTACTTC
TRBD1,TRBV12-5,TRBJ1-5,once,CASGLVSGQGRHQPQHF,TGTGCTAGTGGTTTGGTATCAGGACAGGGGCGCCATCAGCCCCAGCATTTT
NA,TRBV5-1,TRBJ2-7,NA,CASSLEGDASYEQYF,TGCGCCAGCAGCTTGGAGGGGGACGCTTCCTACGAGCAGTACTTC
NA,TRBV10-1,TRBJ2-1,NA,CASSEGWRASYNEQFF,TGCGCCAGCAGTGAAGGGTGGCGGGCCTCCTACAATGAGCAGTTCTTC
NA,TRBV10-3,TRBJ1-2,NA,CAIRRGQGIYGYTF,TGTGCCATCAGAAGGGGCCAAGGGATATATGGCTACACCTTC